This record covers a single T cell receptor beta chain. Its specificity is unknown. The sample comes from a study of cytomegalovirus exposure and HLA in healthy donors. Whole-study findings and limits: The classifier reportedly diagnosed cytomegalovirus status with high specificity and sensitivity.

Germline lookup yields CDR1 SGHTA and CDR2 FQGTGA. With 1 base clipped from V and 0 bases from J, the junction kept 6 bases outside the gene matches. This CDR3 is built from 18 residues. This PCR relied on a set of 60 Vbeta primers and 13 Jbeta primers. Assay used: immunoSEQ multiplex PCR; TCRdb lists only in-frame clones, some missing. The sample comprises 100,000 to 150,000 clones, roughly 79% of which are singletons, and 1.1% rests with the top ten. This clonotype was sampled from a male donor in good health and CMV-seronegative. The chain uses TRBV7-3 and TRBJ2-2; 9 bases map to TRBD2. The sample taken for sequencing was PBMCs. CDR3 coding DNA: TGTGCCAGCAGCTTAAAGGGCGGGGGGGCCCCGAACACCGGGGAGCTGTTTTTT. It specifies CASSLKGGGAPNTGELFF.